This T cell receptor (beta chain) came from a study of blood T cell repertoires in COVID-19. Measured with immunoSEQ multiplex PCR; TCRdb has only the in-frame clones, and not every one. The data hold 310,000 or so clones, with approximately 89% observed a single time. The study assigned cohorts using participant-reported clinical history. The sequencing sample was made of PBMCs or T cells enriched from blood (not recorded which). This clonotype was sampled from a woman in her thirties or forties who had recovered from COVID-19.

CDR3 amino acids: CASSFAGTGAANYGYTF. CDR3 in DNA: TGTGCCAGCAGCTTCGCCGGGACAGGGGCGGCTAACTATGGCTACACCTTC. This chain connects TRBV11-3 to TRBJ1-2, with 10 positions matching TRBD1. Per the germline V gene, CDR1 is SGHNT and CDR2 is YENEEA. V lost 3 bases to trimming and J lost 0 bases; unmatched junction nucleotides: 7. The CDR3 totals 17 residues.